A selection of T cell receptor beta chains follows, all from one sample in a study of a mutant IDH1 vaccine in newly diagnosed glioma. Assay used: immunoSEQ multiplex PCR; TCRdb lists only in-frame clones, some missing. The table includes about 58,000 clones, 84% detected once. Their antigens are not known. The sequences come from PBMCs, collected from a glioma patient whose treatment included an IDH1 peptide vaccine. The receptors shown here come from a woman aged 45-65 years with glioma. Both conserved end residues are part of each CDR3. Expanded clones get a size class; other rows say once, few or many, or leave the size out.

CDR3 protein	J gene	CDR3 length	V gene	clone size
CSAPVSPGTPYNEQFF	TRBJ2-1	16	TRBV29-1	once
CASSDGGATDTQYF	TRBJ2-3	14	TRBV6-4	.
CASSQGTGAPTDYEQYF	TRBJ2-7	17	TRBV5-5	.
CASSDEGYGYTF	TRBJ1-2	12	TRBV11-3	few
CASSLVGRAGEQYF	TRBJ2-7	14	TRBV11-2	.
CASSQVTSGGPNNEQFF	TRBJ2-1	17	TRBV4-1	.
CASSPPGQGAEAFF	TRBJ1-1	14	TRBV4-1	.
CASSAGPGQPQHF	TRBJ1-5	13	TRBV11-2	.
CAWSWGGDAFF	TRBJ1-1	11	TRBV30	.
CSAPLGYIQYF	TRBJ2-4	11	TRBV20-1	.
CSVLFREGYEQYF	TRBJ2-7	13	TRBV29-1	.
CASREDSYEQYF	TRBJ2-7	12	TRBV2	.
CASSASGTANSPLHF	TRBJ1-6	15	TRBV9	.